The clone carrying this TCR beta chain appeared many times. Its antigen is as yet unknown. Those patients with uncontrolled infection, other autoimmune disease, pregnancy or lactation were excluded. Clinical symptoms, serum thyroxine, TRAb, thyroid ultrasound and orbital computed tomography established diagnosis. The study collected blood at first hyperthyroidism diagnosis, before any ophthalmopathy symptoms arose. The source material, RNA transcripts, was used to amplify TCR beta CDR3 regions. RT-PCR in the first round (using the HTBI primer set) targeted the TCR CDR3. TCRdb called the multiplex PCR reads again in MiXCR, with one record for every CDR3 protein. The sample has 250,000 to 300,000 distinct CDR3 sequences, 14% to 15% seen once; the top ten hold 13%. This specimen comes from a study of T cells in Graves' hyperthyroidism and ophthalmopathy. General study points: Model-based prediction identified ophthalmopathy a median approximately 6.2 months prior to its onset.

This CDR3 contains 15 residues. With 0 bases removed from V and 0 bases from J, the gap between germline ends came to 9 bases. Germline V gene sequence: CDR1 SGDLS, CDR2 YYNGEE. This receptor was obtained from a woman aged 40-49 years with Graves' hyperthyroidism that later progressed to Graves' ophthalmopathy. The chain carries TRBV9 and TRBJ2-5; D not certain. Source material: blood. The CDR3 DNA sequence: TGTGCCAGCAGCGTAGTCGGCAGCCACCAAGAGACCCAGTACTTC. Translating gives CASSVVGSHQETQYF. Looking up the rest from reference TRBV9 and TRBJ2-5 gives the full variable domain: DSGVTQTPKHLITATGQRVTLRCSPRSGDLSVYWYQQSLDQGLQFLIQYYNGEERAKGNILERFSAQQFPDLHSELNLSSLELGDSALYFCASSVVGSHQETQYFGPGTRLLVL.